Listed below are T cell receptor beta chains from one sample, sequenced in a study of cytomegalovirus exposure and HLA in healthy donors. Clones were read by immunoSEQ multiplex PCR, and TCRdb kept only the in-frame ones, dropping some. Of around 75,000 clones listed, around 78% are singletons. Sequencing was carried out using PBMCs. The receptors shown here come from a man in his forties or fifties in good health and CMV-seronegative. Each CDR3 is given with its conserved first and last residue. D genes are given only for firm matches. Rows give clone size only sometimes, using once, few, many, or a class for an expanded clone.

TRBJ2-7,TRBV6-4,.,.,TGTGCCAGCAGTCATCCGGGATCTCGCTATTTC,CASSHPGSRYF
TRBJ1-1,TRBV2,.,.,TGTGCCGGAACACCCGAAAGAGGCACTGAAGCTTTCTTT,CAGTPERGTEAFF
TRBJ2-5,TRBV6-1,TRBD1,.,TGTGCCAGCAGTGTCCCCGGGACAGGGACCCCGGCGCGCCCCACCCGGACCCAGTACTTC,CASSVPGTGTPARPTRTQYF
TRBJ1-3,TRBV10-3,.,.,TGTGCCATCAGCGGAGTGGTTCCGGCGGACAGAAACACCATATATTTT,CAISGVVPADRNTIYF
TRBJ2-5,TRBV10-2,TRBD2,.,TGCGCCAGCAGTTTTACTAGCGCATGGGAGACCCAGTACTTC,CASSFTSAWETQYF
TRBJ2-5,TRBV19,TRBD1,.,TGTGCCAGTACCCTAGGGACAGGGAACCTTCGGGAGACCCAGTACTTC,CASTLGTGNLRETQYF
TRBJ2-7,TRBV5-5,.,.,TGTGCCAGCAGCTTGAGGTTGGTCAGGCCAGCCTCCTACGAGCAGTACTTC,CASSLRLVRPASYEQYF
TRBJ2-7,TRBV25-1,.,.,TGTGCCAGCAGTGAATGGAGTAGCTACGAGCAGTACTTC,CASSEWSSYEQYF
TRBJ1-5,TRBV28,TRBD1,.,TGTGCCAGCAGTTTATGGCAGGGGGCGCAGGGCAATCAGCCCCAGCATTTT,CASSLWQGAQGNQPQHF
TRBJ1-5,TRBV7-9,.,.,TGTGCCAGCAGCTTTGGGCCAGGCAAAAATCAGCCCCAGCATTTT,CASSFGPGKNQPQHF
TRBJ2-3,TRBV9,TRBD1,few,TGTGCCAGCAGCGTCGGTAACAGGGGCTTCCCAGATACGCAGTATTTT,CASSVGNRGFPDTQYF
TRBJ2-7,TRBV7-2,TRBD1,.,TGTGCCAGCAGCTTAGAAAACCTGGGACAGACAGAGCAGTACTTC,CASSLENLGQTEQYF
TRBJ1-2,TRBV7-9,TRBD1,.,TGTGCCAGCAGCTTACTTGGCAGGGGGGAATATGGCTACACCTTC,CASSLLGRGEYGYTF
TRBJ2-4,TRBV5-1,.,few,TGCGCCAGCAGCTTGCTTGGGCAGAACATTCAGTACTTC,CASSLLGQNIQYF
TRBJ1-1,TRBV7-6,.,.,TGTGCCAGCAGCTTATCCTCGACAGTGAACACTGAAGCTTTCTTT,CASSLSSTVNTEAFF
TRBJ2-1,TRBV5-1,.,.,TGCGCCAGCAGCTTGAGGGAATACGAGCTAGCCTCCTACAATGAGCAGTTCTTC,CASSLREYELASYNEQFF
TRBJ1-2,TRBV19,.,.,TGTGCCAGTAGGGCCCCACAGACGTTTACGCAGGTTGGCTACACCTTC,CASRAPQTFTQVGYTF
TRBJ1-2,TRBV9,.,.,TGTGCCAGCAGCCGCCTGGAGAGTTCCGGCTACACCTTC,CASSRLESSGYTF
TRBJ1-1,TRBV9,TRBD1,.,TGTGCCAGCAGCGCCCGGACAGGTGACACTGAAGCTTTCTTT,CASSARTGDTEAFF